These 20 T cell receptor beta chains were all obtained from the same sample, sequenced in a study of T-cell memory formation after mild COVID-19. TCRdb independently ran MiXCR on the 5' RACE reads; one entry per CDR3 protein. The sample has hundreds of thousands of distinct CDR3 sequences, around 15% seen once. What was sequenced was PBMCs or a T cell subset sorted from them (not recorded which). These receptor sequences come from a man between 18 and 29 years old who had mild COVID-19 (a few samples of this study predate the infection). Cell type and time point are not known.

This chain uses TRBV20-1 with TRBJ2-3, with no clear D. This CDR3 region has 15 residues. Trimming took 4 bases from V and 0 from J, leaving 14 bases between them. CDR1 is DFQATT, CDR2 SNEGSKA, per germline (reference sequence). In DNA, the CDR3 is TGCAGTGCTATGGACGCGTCTACTAGCACAGATACGCAGTATTTT. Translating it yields CSAMDASTSTDTQYF.

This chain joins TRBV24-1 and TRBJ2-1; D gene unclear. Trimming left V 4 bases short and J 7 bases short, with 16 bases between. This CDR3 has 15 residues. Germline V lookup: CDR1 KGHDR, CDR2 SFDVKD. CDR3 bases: TGTGCCACCAGTGACCCCGGGTTAAAGAGGAATGAGCAGTTCTTC. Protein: CATSDPGLKRNEQFF.

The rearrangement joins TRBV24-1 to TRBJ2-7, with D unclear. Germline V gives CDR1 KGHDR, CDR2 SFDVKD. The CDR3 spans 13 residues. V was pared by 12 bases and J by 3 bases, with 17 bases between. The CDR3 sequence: CARERRTLYEQYV. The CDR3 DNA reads TGTGCCCGCGAACGGCGAACCCTCTACGAGCAGTACGTC.

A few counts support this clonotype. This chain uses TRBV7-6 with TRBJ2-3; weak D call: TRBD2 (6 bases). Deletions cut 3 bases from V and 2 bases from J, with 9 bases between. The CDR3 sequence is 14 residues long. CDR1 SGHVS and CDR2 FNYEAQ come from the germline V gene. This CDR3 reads CASSLPGLTDTQYF. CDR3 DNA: TGTGCCAGCAGCTTGCCGGGACTCACAGATACGCAGTATTTT.

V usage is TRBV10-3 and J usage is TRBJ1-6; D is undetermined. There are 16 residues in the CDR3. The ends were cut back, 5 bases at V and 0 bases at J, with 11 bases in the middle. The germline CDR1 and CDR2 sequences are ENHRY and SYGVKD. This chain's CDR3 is CAISRQPSSYNSPLHF. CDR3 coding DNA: TGTGCCATCAGTAGGCAGCCGAGCTCCTATAATTCACCCCTCCACTTT.

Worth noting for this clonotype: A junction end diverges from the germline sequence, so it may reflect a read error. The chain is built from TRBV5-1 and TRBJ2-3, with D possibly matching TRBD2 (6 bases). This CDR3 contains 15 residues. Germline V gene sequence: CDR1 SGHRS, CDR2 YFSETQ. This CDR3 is CASSSGTHGADTKYF. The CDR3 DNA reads TGCGCCAGCAGCTCCGGGACTCATGGCGCAGATACGAAGTATTTT.

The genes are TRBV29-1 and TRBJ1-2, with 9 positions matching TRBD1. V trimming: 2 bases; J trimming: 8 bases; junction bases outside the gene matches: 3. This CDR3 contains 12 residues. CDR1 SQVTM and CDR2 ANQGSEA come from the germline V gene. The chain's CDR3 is CSVESTGGGYTF. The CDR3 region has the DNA TGCAGCGTTGAATCGACAGGGGGAGGCTACACCTTC.

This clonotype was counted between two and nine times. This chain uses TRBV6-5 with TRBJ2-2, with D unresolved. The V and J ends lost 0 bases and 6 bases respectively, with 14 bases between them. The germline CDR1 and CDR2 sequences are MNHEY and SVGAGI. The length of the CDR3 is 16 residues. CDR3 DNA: TGTGCCAGCAGTTACTCTGCCTTTTTGTCCGCCGGGGAGCTGTTTTTT. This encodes CASSYSAFLSAGELFF.

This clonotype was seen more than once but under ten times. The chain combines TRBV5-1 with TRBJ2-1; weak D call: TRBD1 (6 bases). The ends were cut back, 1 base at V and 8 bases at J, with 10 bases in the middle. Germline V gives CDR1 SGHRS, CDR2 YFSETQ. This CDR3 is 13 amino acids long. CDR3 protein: CASSLQGSDEQFF. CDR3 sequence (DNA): TGCGCCAGCAGCTTGCAGGGGAGCGATGAGCAGTTCTTC.

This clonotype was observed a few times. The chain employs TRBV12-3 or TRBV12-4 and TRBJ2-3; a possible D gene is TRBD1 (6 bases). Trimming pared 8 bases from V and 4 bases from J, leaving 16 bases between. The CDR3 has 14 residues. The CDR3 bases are TGTGCCAGCCGACCGGGACATTCTCCAGATACGCAGTATTTT. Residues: CASRPGHSPDTQYF.

The CDR3 protein is CASSLVGTGTDTQYF. The CDR3 DNA is TGTGCCAGCAGCTTAGTCGGGACGGGCACAGATACGCAGTATTTT. The chain has TRBV7-6 and TRBJ2-3; D might be TRBD1 or TRBD2, each matching 5 bases. The germline gives CDR1 SGHVS, CDR2 FNYEAQ. This CDR3 contains 15 residues. Trimming shortened V by 1 base and J by 1 base, and 9 bases separated the two germline ends.

CDR3 nucleotide sequence: TGTGCCAGCAGCTTAGTTTCTGTGGGCTTCACAGATACGCAGTATTTT. This translates into CASSLVSVGFTDTQYF. The rearrangement uses TRBV7-2 and TRBJ2-3; D is unresolved. V lost 1 base to trimming and J lost 2 bases, with 13 bases between them. CDR1 is SGHTA and CDR2 is FQGNSA in the germline V gene. This CDR3 is built from 16 residues.

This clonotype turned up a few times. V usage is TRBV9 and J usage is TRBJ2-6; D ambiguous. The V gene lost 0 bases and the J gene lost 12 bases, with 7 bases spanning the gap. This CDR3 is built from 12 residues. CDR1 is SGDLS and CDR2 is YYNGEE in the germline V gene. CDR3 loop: CASSVATGVLTF. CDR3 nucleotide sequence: TGTGCCAGCAGCGTAGCTACCGGCGTCCTGACTTTC.

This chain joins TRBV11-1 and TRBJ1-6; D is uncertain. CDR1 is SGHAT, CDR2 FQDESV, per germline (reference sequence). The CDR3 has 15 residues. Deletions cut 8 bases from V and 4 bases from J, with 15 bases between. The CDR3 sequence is CASGTDGAYNSPLHF. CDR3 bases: TGTGCCAGCGGCACCGACGGAGCGTATAATTCACCCCTCCACTTT.

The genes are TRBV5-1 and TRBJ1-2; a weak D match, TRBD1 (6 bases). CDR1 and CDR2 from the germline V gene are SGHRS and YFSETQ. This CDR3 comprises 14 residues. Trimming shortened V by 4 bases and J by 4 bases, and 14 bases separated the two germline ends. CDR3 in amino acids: CASSEQGYFYGYTF. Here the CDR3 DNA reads TGCGCCAGCAGCGAACAGGGTTACTTCTATGGCTACACCTTC. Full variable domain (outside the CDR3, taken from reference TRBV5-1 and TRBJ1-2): KAGVTQTPRYLIKTRGQQVTLSCSPISGHRSVSWYQQTPGQGLQFLFEYFSETQRNKGNFPGRFSGRQFSNSRSEMNVSTLELGDSALYLCASSEQGYFYGYTFGSGTRLTVV.

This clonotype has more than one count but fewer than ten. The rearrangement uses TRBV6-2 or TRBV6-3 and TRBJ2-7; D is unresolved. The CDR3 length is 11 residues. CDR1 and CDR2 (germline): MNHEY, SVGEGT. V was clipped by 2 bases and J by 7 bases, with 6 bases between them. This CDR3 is CASSYGGEQYV. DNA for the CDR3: TGTGCCAGCAGTTACGGTGGGGAGCAGTACGTC.

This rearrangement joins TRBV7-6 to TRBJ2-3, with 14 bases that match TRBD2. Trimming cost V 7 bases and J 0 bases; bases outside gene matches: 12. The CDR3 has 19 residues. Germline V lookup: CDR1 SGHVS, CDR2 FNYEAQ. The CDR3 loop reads CASTILTSGGALSTDTQYF. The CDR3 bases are TGTGCCAGCACCATCTTGACTAGCGGGGGGGCCCTAAGCACAGATACGCAGTATTTT.

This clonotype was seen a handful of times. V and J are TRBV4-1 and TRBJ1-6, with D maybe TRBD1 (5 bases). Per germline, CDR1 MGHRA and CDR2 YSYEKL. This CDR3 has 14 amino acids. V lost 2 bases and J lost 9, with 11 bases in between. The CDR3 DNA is TGCGCCAGCAGCCAAACTAGGGGAAGTTCACCCCTCCACTTT. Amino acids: CASSQTRGSSPLHF.

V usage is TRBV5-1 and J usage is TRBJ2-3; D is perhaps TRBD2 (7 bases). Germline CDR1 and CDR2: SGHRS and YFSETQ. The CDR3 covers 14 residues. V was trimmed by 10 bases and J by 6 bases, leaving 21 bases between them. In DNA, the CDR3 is TGCGCCTCAGCGGGACAAGTGGGTCGGGATACGCAGTATTTT. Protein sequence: CASAGQVGRDTQYF.

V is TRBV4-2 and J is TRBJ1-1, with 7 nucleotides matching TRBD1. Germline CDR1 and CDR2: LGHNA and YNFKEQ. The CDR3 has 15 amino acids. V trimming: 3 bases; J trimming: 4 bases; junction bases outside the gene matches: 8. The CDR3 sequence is CASSQLTGVTTEAFF. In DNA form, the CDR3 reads TGTGCCAGCAGCCAGCTCACAGGGGTGACCACTGAAGCTTTCTTT.